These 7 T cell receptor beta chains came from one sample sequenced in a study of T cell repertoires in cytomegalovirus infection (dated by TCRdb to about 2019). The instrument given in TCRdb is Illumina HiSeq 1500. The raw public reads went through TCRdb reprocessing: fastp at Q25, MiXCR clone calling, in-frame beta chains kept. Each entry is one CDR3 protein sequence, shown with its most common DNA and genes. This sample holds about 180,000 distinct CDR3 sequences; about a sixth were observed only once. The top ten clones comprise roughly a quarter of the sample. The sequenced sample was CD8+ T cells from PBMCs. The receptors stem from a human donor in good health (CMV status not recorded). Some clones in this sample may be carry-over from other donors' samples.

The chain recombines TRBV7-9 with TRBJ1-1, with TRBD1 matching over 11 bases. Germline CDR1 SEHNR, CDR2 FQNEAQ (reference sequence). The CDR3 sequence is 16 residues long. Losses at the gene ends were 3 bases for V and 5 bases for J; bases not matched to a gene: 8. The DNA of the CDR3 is TGTGCCAGCAGCTTCCCTAGGGGACAGGGGGGTACTGAAGCTTTCTTT. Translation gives CASSFPRGQGGTEAFF.

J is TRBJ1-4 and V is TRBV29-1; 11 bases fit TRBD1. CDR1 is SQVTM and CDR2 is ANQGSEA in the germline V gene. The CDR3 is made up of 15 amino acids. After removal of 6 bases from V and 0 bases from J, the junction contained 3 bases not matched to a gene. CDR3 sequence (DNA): TGCAGCGTCCGGGACAGGGGGACAACTAATGAAAAACTGTTTTTT. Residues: CSVRDRGTTNEKLFF.

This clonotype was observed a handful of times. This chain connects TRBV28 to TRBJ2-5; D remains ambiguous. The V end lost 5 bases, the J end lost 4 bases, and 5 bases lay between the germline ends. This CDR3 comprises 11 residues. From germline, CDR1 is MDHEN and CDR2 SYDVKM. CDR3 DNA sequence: TGTGCCAGCAGTGACATAGAGACCCAGTACTTC. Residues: CASSDIETQYF.

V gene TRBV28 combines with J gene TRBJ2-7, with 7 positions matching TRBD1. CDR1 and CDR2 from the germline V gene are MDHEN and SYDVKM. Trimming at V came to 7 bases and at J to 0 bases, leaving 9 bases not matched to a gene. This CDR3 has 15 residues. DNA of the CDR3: TGTGCCAGCACCAAAGACAGGGCCCTCTCCTACGAGCAGTACTTC. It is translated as CASTKDRALSYEQYF.

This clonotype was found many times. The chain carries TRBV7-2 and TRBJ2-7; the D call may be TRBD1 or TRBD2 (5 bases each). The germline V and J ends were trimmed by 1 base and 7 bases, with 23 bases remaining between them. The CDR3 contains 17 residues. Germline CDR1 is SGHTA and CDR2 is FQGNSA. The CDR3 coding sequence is TGTGCCAGCAGCTTAGTAGGGGCTGCAGGACGGGGCAATGAGCAGTACTTC. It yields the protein CASSLVGAAGRGNEQYF.

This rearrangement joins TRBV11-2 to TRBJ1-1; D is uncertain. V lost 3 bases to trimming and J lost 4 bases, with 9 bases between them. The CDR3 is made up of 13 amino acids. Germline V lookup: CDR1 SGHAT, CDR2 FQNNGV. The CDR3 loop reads CASSFGWATEAFF. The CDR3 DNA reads TGTGCCAGCAGCTTCGGCTGGGCCACTGAAGCTTTCTTT.

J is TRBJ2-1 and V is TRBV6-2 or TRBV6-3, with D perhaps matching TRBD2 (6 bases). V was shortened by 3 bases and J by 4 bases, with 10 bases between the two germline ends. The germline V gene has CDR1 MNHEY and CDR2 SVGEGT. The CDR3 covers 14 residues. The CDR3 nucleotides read TGTGCCAGCAGTTATGAACGGGGGTACAATGAGCAGTTCTTC. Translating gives CASSYERGYNEQFF.